A single sample is the source of the 15 T cell receptor beta chains below, sequenced in a study of T cell changes during pregnancy in multiple sclerosis. Assay used: immunoSEQ multiplex PCR; TCRdb lists only in-frame clones, some missing. The repertoire holds approximately 110,000 clones, with approximately 89% as singletons. Sequencing used peripheral blood, obtained after pregnancy. The receptor set was obtained from a female donor with multiple sclerosis, enrolled in a pregnancy study.

The chain links TRBV29-1 to TRBJ1-5; 9 bases are a match to TRBD1. V lost 4 bases to trimming and J lost 0 bases; unmatched junction nucleotides: 7. The CDR3 contains 16 residues. Germline V gives CDR1 SQVTM, CDR2 ANQGSEA. The DNA of the CDR3 is TGCAGCGTTGTGACAGGGGGAATGGGTAGCAATCAGCCCCAGCATTTT. It specifies CSVVTGGMGSNQPQHF.

V gene TRBV2 combines with J gene TRBJ1-5, with a tentative D call TRBD1 (5 bases). V lost 8 bases to trimming and J lost 4 bases, with 12 bases between them. The CDR3 length is 13 residues. CDR1 is SNHLY, CDR2 FYNNEI, per germline. The CDR3 region has the DNA TGTGCCAGCGCCCGGGGGGGAAATCAGCCCCAGCATTTT. Translating it yields CASARGGNQPQHF.

The chain links TRBV19 to TRBJ2-3; tentative D call: TRBD2 (5 bases). Germline V gene lookup returns CDR1 LNHDA and CDR2 SQIVND (reference sequence). V lost 6 bases and J lost 3, with 13 bases in between. CDR3 length: 14 residues. DNA for the CDR3: TGTGCCAGTAGCTTGAGGGCCCAGACAGATACGCAGTATTTT. This codes for CASSLRAQTDTQYF.

This clone was detected only once. V gene TRBV2 combines with J gene TRBJ1-3; tentatively, D is TRBD1 (5 bases). Trimming stripped 5 bases from V and 0 bases from J, with 11 bases between. The CDR3 extends over 15 amino acids. CDR1 SNHLY and CDR2 FYNNEI come from the germline V gene. CDR3 region: CASSSRVSSGNTIYF. The CDR3 coding sequence is TGTGCCAGCAGTAGCAGGGTGAGCTCTGGAAACACCATATATTTT.

The count of this clone is one. The chain is built from TRBV6-5 and TRBJ1-4; 10 positions agree with TRBD1. The CDR3 has 15 amino acids. The V gene end was trimmed by 5 bases and the J gene end by 5 bases; junction bases not matched to a gene: 5. The V gene's germline CDR1 is MNHEY and CDR2 SVGAGI. As DNA, the CDR3 is TGTGCCAGCAGTAGGGACAGGGGACAGAATGAAAAACTGTTTTTT. Its translation: CASSRDRGQNEKLFF.

The chain recombines TRBV2 with TRBJ1-1; 7 bases agree with TRBD1. Germline CDR1 and CDR2: SNHLY and FYNNEI. The CDR3 is 15 residues long. V lost 4 bases and J lost 0; bases outside the gene matches: 5. The CDR3 here is CASSGSGQVNTEAFF. CDR3 nucleotides: TGTGCCAGCAGTGGGTCCGGACAGGTGAACACTGAAGCTTTCTTT.

The V gene is TRBV5-1, the J gene TRBJ2-3; 11 nucleotides agree with TRBD2. V dropped 3 bases and J dropped 3; count of bases not matched to a gene: 3. Germline assignment: CDR1 SGHRS and CDR2 YFSETQ. The length of the CDR3 is 15 residues. CDR3 DNA sequence: TGCGCCAGCAGCTACATAGCGGGGGGGACAGATACGCAGTATTTT. This codes for CASSYIAGGTDTQYF.

The chain links TRBV7-3 to TRBJ1-6, with 7 bases that match TRBD1. Germline CDR1 and CDR2: SGHTA and FQGTGA. J was trimmed by 9 bases and V by 5 bases; bases with no gene match: 7. This CDR3 has 14 amino acids. CDR3 region: CASSLGTATSPLHF. The CDR3 DNA follows: TGTGCCAGCAGCCTAGGGACAGCCACTTCACCCCTCCACTTT. Full variable domain (remainder filled in from reference TRBV7-3 and TRBJ1-6): GAGVSQTPSNKVTEKGKYVELRCDPISGHTALYWYRQSLGQGPEFLIYFQGTGAADDSGLPNDRFFAVRPEGSVSTLKIQRTERGDSAVYLCASSLGTATSPLHFGNGTRLTVT.

V is TRBV5-1 and J is TRBJ2-7, with a possible D match to TRBD2 (6 bases). With 1 base removed from V and 1 base from J, the gap between germline ends came to 15 bases. This CDR3 comprises 16 residues. Germline CDR1 and CDR2: SGHRS and YFSETQ. The CDR3 spells CASSLFPGTGSYEQYF. CDR3 nucleotides: TGCGCCAGCAGCTTGTTTCCCGGGACTGGATCCTACGAGCAGTACTTC.

The chain couples TRBV5-1 to TRBJ2-5, with 13 bases lining up with TRBD2. CDR1 SGHRS and CDR2 YFSETQ come from the germline V gene. V lost 4 bases, J lost 1 base, and 7 bases stayed unmatched. CDR3 length: 17 amino acids. The CDR3 region has the DNA TGCGCCAGCAGCAAAGATGGACTAGCGGGGGCCCAAGAGACCCAGTACTTC. It specifies CASSKDGLAGAQETQYF.

The chain uses TRBV7-2 and TRBJ1-5; a weak D match, TRBD1 (6 bases). Germline CDR1 is SGHTA and CDR2 is FQGNSA. Deletions cut 6 bases from V and 1 base from J, with 7 bases between. The CDR3 covers 13 residues. The CDR3 DNA reads as TGTGCCAGCAGTGACAGGAGCAATCAGCCCCAGCATTTT. This encodes CASSDRSNQPQHF.

The chain employs TRBV15 and TRBJ1-5, with 7 bases aligning to TRBD1. Trimming took 4 bases from V and 3 from J; bases not matched to a gene: 6. Germline loops: CDR1 LNHNV, CDR2 YYDKDF (reference sequence). The CDR3 is 15 amino acids. CDR3 sequence (DNA): TGTGCCACCAGCACTGAACAGGGGAACAATCAGCCCCAGCATTTT. Encoded protein: CATSTEQGNNQPQHF.

This chain joins TRBV19 and TRBJ1-1; D call uncertain. CDR1 and CDR2 from the germline V gene are LNHDA and SQIVND (reference sequence). V dropped 6 bases and J dropped 5 bases, with 28 bases sitting between them. The CDR3 loop spans 18 amino acids. The CDR3: CASSSSRSPTREETEAFF. CDR3 in DNA: TGTGCCAGTAGCTCCTCCCGGTCCCCCACGAGGGAGGAGACTGAAGCTTTCTTT.

A single count supports this clone. This sequence joins TRBV19 and TRBJ2-7; possibly TRBD1 for D (6 bases). The V gene's germline CDR1 is LNHDA and CDR2 SQIVND (reference sequence). The CDR3 has 14 residues. V lost 6 bases and J lost 4, with 16 bases in between. The DNA for the CDR3 is TGTGCCAGTAGGAACAGGGATCCCCCTTACGAGCAGTACTTC. Amino acid sequence: CASRNRDPPYEQYF.

The V gene is TRBV10-3, the J gene TRBJ2-1, with D uncertain. The CDR3 runs to 14 residues. Per the germline V gene, CDR1 is ENHRY and CDR2 is SYGVKD. V was trimmed by 3 bases and J by 1 base, leaving 7 bases between them. CDR3 DNA sequence: TGTGCCATCAGTGACCTCGGTTCCTACAATGAGCAGTTCTTC. This encodes CAISDLGSYNEQFF.